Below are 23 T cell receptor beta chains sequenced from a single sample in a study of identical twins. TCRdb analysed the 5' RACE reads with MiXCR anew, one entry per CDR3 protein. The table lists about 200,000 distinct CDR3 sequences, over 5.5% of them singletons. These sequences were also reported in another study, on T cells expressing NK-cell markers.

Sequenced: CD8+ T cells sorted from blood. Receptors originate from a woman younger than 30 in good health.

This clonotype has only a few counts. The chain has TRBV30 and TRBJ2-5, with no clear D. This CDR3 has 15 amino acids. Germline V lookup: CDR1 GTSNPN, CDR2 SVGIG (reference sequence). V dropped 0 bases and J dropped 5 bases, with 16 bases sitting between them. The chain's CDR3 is CAWSVTAAIGETQYF. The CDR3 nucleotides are TGTGCCTGGAGTGTTACCGCAGCCATAGGGGAGACCCAGTACTTC.

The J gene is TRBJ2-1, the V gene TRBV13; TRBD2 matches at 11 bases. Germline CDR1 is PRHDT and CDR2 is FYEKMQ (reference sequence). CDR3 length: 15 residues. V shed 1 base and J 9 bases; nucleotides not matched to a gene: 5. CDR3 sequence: CASSLVLAGGPEQFF. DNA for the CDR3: TGTGCCAGCAGCTTAGTCCTAGCGGGAGGTCCTGAGCAGTTCTTC. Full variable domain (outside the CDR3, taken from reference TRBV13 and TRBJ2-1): AAGVIQSPRHLIKEKRETATLKCYPIPRHDTVYWYQQGPGQDPQFLISFYEKMQSDKGSIPDRFSAQQFSDYHSELNMSSLELGDSALYFCASSLVLAGGPEQFFGPGTRLTVL.

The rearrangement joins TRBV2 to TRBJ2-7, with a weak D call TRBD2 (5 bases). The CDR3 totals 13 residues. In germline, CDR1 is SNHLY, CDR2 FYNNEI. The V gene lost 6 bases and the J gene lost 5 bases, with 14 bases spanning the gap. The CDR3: CASRTLEGNEQYF. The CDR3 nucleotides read TGTGCCAGCAGGACCCTTGAGGGTAACGAGCAGTACTTC.

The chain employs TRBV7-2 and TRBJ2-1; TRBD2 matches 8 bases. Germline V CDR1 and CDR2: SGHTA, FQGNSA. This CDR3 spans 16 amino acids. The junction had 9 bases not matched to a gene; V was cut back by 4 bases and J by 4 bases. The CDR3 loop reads CASSSPPGGVYNEQFF. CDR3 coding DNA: TGTGCCAGCAGCTCGCCCCCGGGGGGGGTGTACAATGAGCAGTTCTTC. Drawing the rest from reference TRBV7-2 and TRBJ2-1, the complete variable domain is GAGVSQSPSNKVTEKGKDVELRCDPISGHTALYWYRQSLGQGLEFLIYFQGNSAPDKSGLPSDRFSAERTGGSVSTLTIQRTQQEDSAVYLCASSSPPGGVYNEQFFGPGTRLTVL.

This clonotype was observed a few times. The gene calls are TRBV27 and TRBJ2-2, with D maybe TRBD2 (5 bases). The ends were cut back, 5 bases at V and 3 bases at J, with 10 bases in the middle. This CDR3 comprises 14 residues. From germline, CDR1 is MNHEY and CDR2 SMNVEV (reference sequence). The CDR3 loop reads CASSRSGYTGELFF. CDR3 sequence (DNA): TGTGCCAGCAGTCGGTCGGGATACACCGGGGAGCTGTTTTTT.

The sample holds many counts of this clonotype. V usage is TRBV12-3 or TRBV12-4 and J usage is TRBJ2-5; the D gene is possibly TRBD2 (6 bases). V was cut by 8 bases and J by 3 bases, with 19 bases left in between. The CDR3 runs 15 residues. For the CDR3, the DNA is TGTGCCAGCGGATCCCCGGGACTCAAAAAAGAGACCCAGTACTTC. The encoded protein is CASGSPGLKKETQYF.

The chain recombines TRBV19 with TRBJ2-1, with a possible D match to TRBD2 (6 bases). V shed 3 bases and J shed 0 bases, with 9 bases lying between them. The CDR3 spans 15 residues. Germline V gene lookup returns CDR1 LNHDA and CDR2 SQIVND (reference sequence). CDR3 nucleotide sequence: TGTGCCAGTAGTATCCCCGGGAGCTCCTACAATGAGCAGTTCTTC. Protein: CASSIPGSSYNEQFF.

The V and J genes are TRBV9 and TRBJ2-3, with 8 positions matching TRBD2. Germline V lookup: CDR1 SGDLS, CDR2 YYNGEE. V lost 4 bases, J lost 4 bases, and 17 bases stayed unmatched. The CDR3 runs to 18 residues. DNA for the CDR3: TGTGCCAGCAGCCCAGGACTAGCCGGACCCACCACCCCAGATACGCAGTATTTT. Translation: CASSPGLAGPTTPDTQYF. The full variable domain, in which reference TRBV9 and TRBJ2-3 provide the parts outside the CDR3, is DSGVTQTPKHLITATGQRVTLRCSPRSGDLSVYWYQQSLDQGLQFLIQYYNGEERAKGNILERFSAQQFPDLHSELNLSSLELGDSALYFCASSPGLAGPTTPDTQYFGPGTRLTVL.

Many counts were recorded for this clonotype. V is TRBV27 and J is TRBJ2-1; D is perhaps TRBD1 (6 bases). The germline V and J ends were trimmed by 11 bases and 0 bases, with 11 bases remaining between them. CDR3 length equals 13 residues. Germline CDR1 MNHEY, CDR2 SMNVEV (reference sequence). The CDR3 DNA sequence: TGTGCCGCAGGGGCTAGCTCCTACAATGAGCAGTTCTTC. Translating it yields CAAGASSYNEQFF.

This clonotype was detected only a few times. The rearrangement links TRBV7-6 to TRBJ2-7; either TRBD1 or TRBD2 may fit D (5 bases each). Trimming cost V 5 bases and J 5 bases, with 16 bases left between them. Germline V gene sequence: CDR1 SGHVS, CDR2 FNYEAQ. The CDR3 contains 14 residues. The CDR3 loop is CASSAGTPPDEQYF. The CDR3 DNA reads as TGTGCCAGCAGCGCCGGGACCCCTCCCGACGAGCAGTACTTC. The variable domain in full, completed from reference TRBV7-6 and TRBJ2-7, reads GAGVSQSPRYKVTKRGQDVALRCDPISGHVSLYWYRQALGQGPEFLTYFNYEAQQDKSGLPNDRFSAERPEGSISTLTIQRTEQRDSAMYRCASSAGTPPDEQYFGPGTRLTVT.

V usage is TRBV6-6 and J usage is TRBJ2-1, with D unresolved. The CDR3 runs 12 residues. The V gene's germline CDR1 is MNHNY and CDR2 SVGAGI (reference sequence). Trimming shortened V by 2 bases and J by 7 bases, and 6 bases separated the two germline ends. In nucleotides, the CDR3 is TGTGCCAGCAGTTACACGAAAAATGAGCAGTTCTTC. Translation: CASSYTKNEQFF.

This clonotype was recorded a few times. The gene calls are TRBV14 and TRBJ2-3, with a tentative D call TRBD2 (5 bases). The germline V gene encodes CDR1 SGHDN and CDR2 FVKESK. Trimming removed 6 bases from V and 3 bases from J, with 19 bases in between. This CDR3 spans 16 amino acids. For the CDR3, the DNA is TGTGCCAGCAGTCAGCTTGGCGGCGGACTGACAGATACGCAGTATTTT. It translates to CASSQLGGGLTDTQYF.

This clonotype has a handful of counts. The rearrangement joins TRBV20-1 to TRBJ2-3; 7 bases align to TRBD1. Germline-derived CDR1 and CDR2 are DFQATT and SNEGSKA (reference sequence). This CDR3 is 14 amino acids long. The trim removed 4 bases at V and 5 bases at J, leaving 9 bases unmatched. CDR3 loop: CSATQTGEGDTQYF. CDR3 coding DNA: TGCAGTGCTACTCAAACAGGGGAAGGAGATACGCAGTATTTT.

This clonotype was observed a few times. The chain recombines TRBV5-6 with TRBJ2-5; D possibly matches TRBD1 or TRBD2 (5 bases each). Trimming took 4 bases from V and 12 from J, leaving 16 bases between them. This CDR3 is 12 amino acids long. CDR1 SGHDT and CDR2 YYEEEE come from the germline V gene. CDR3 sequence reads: CASSGLRDGEYF. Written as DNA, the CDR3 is TGTGCCAGCAGCGGCCTCCGGGACGGGGAGTACTTC.

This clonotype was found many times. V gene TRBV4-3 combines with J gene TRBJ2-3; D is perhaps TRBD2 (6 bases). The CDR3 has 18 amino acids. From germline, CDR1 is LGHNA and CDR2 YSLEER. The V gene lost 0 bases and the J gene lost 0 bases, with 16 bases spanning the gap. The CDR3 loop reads CASSQEWAGPTSTDTQYF. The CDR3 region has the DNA TGCGCCAGCAGCCAAGAATGGGCGGGACCCACTAGCACAGATACGCAGTATTTT.

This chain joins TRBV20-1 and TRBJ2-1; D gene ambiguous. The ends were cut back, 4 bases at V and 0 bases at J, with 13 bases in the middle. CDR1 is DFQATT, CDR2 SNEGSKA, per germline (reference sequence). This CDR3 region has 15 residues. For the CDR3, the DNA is TGCAGTGCTACCGGTGACCCGAGCTCCTACAATGAGCAGTTCTTC. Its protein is CSATGDPSSYNEQFF.

The CDR3 reads CAWRTGRQIPNPYEQYF. The CDR3 DNA is TGTGCCTGGAGAACGGGTCGACAAATCCCTAACCCCTACGAGCAGTACTTC. The J gene is TRBJ2-7, the V gene TRBV30; D is uncertain. The CDR3 has 17 residues. The germline V gene has CDR1 GTSNPN and CDR2 SVGIG (reference sequence). Trimming removed 3 bases from V and 2 bases from J, with 23 bases in between. Using reference TRBV30 and TRBJ2-7 for the parts outside the CDR3, the full variable domain is SQTIHQWPATLVQPVGSPLSLECTVEGTSNPNLYWYRQAAGRGLQLLFYSVGIGQISSEVPQNLSASRPQDRQFILSSKKLLLSDSGFYLCAWRTGRQIPNPYEQYFGPGTRLTVT.

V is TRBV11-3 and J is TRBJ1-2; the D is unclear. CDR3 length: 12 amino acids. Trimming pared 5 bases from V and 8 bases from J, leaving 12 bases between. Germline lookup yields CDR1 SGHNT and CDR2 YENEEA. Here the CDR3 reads CASSDRGMGYTF. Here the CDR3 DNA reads TGTGCCAGCAGCGACCGGGGTATGGGCTACACCTTC.

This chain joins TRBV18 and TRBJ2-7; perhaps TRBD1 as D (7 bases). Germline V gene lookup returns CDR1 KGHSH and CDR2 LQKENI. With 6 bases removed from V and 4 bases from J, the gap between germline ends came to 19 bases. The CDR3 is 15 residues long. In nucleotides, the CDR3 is TGTGCCAGCTCTTTAACCAGGGGGGAGCGGTACGAGCAGTACTTC. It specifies CASSLTRGERYEQYF.

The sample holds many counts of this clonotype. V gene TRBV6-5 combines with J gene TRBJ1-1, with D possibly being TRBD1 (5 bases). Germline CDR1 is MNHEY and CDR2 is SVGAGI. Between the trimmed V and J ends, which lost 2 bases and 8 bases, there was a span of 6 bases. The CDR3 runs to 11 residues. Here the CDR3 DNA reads TGTGCCAGCAGTTACGGGGGGGAAGCTTTCTTT. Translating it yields CASSYGGEAFF.

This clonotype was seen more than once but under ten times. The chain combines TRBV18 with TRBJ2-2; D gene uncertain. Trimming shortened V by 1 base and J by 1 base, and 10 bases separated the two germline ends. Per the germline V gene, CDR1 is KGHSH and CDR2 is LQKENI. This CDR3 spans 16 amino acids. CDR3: CASSPRFVVNTGELFF. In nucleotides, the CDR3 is TGTGCCAGCTCACCACGGTTTGTGGTGAACACCGGGGAGCTGTTTTTT.

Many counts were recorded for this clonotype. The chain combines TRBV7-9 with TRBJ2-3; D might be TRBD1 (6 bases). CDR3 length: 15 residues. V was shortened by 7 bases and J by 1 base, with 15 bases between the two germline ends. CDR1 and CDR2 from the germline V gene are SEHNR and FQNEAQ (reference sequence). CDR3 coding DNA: TGTGCCAGCACCTCGAGGACAGTCGGCACAGATACGCAGTATTTT. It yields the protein CASTSRTVGTDTQYF. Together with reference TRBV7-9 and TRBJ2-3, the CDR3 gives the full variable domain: DTGVSQNPRHKITKRGQNVTFRCDPISEHNRLYWYRQTLGQGPEFLTYFQNEAQLEKSRLLSDRFSAERPKGSFSTLEIQRTEQGDSAMYLCASTSRTVGTDTQYFGPGTRLTVL.

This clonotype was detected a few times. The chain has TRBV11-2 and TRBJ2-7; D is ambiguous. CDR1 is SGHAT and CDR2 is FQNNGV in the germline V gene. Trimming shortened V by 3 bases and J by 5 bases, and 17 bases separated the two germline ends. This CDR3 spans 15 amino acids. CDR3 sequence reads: CASSFRATEGHEQYF. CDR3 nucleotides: TGTGCCAGCAGCTTTAGGGCGACCGAAGGGCACGAGCAGTACTTC.